Listed here are 3 T cell receptor beta chains from one sample, sequenced in a study of T cell repertoires in cytomegalovirus infection. No cognate antigen is known for these TCRs. TCRdb re-derived calls from the reads in MiXCR, one entry per CDR3 protein. The repertoire holds about 310,000 distinct CDR3 sequences, with about 25% as singletons. The sequences come from cultured PBMCs, collected from culture after CMV antigen stimulation. The source is a human donor in good health (CMV status not recorded). Some clones in this sample may be carry-over from other donors' samples.

The chain uses TRBV20-1 and TRBJ2-7, with unresolved D. The germline V gene encodes CDR1 DFQATT and CDR2 SNEGSKA (reference sequence). The V end lost 1 base, the J end lost 0 bases, and 13 bases lay between the germline ends. CDR3 length equals 15 residues. In DNA form, the CDR3 reads TGCAGTGCTAGAGGGTCCCCCCGAAGCTCCTACGAGCAGTACTTC. Encoded protein: CSARGSPRSSYEQYF.

V is TRBV6-4 and J is TRBJ1-1; TRBD1 agrees at 9 bases. Germline V CDR1 and CDR2: MRHNA, SNTAGT. V lost 4 bases, J lost 8 bases, and 8 bases stayed unmatched. The CDR3 runs 14 residues. CDR3 loop: CASSAGTGSSEAFF. For the CDR3, the DNA is TGTGCCAGCAGTGCGGGGACAGGGTCCTCCGAAGCTTTCTTT.

The genes are TRBV7-2 and TRBJ2-7; 7 positions agree with TRBD2. The length of the CDR3 is 14 residues. Germline values: CDR1 SGHTA, CDR2 FQGNSA. The V and J ends lost 3 bases and 5 bases, in that order; junction bases with no gene match: 7. CDR3 DNA: TGTGCCAGCAGCTTCGTCGGGGGGAGCAACGAGCAGTACGTC. This encodes CASSFVGGSNEQYV.